Detailed here is one T cell receptor beta chain. Exclusion of a patient resulted from uncontrolled infection, other autoimmune disease, pregnancy or lactation. Diagnoses were made from clinical symptoms, serum measures (thyroxine and TRAb), thyroid ultrasound and orbital computed tomography. Isolation of PBMCs was performed on 10 ml fresh peripheral blood. Trimming removed 1 base at V and 0 bases at J, with 10 bases between. Per germline, CDR1 LGHDT and CDR2 YNNKEL (reference sequence). The CDR3 has 16 amino acids. TCR beta CDR3 region amplification was performed from RNA transcripts. A first-round RT-PCR of the TCR CDR3 used the HTBI primer set. One entry per CDR3 protein results from TCRdb running MiXCR on the multiplex PCR reads. This table has under 350,000 distinct CDR3 sequences, 15% to 20% appearing once. These data come from a study of T cells in Graves' hyperthyroidism and ophthalmopathy.

Specimen: blood. This chain joins TRBV3-1 and TRBJ1-5, with D possibly TRBD1 on 5 matching bases. This receptor was identified in a woman between 45 and 65 years old with Graves' hyperthyroidism. The CDR3: CASSQGGGASNQPQHF. Here the CDR3 DNA reads TGTGCCAGCAGCCAAGGGGGGGGTGCTAGCAATCAGCCCCAGCATTTT.